These T cell receptor beta chains were read from a single sample in a study of blood T cell repertoires in COVID-19. The table came from immunoSEQ multiplex PCR; TCRdb's copy has only in-frame clones and leaves some out. This repertoire shows 250,000 or so clones, around 90% found once; its top ten account for 0.83%. The specimen was peripheral blood. The receptors originated from a man younger than 40 with COVID-19, enrolled during active disease. Both conserved end residues are part of each CDR3.

CDR3 protein: CASSPLAGGTTDTQYF; J gene: TRBJ2-3; CDR3 length: 16; V gene: TRBV7-7
CDR3 protein: CASSSLRDRGLVTGELFF; J gene: TRBJ2-2; CDR3 length: 18; V gene: TRBV28
CDR3 protein: CASSPGRPMNTEAFF; J gene: TRBJ1-1; CDR3 length: 15; V gene: TRBV4-1
CDR3 protein: CASSYVRGGTDTQYF; J gene: TRBJ2-3; CDR3 length: 15; V gene: TRBV6-2/TRBV6-3
CDR3 protein: CASSEAGPQYF; J gene: TRBJ2-7; CDR3 length: 11; V gene: TRBV10-2
CDR3 protein: CASSELSGGGNTEAFF; J gene: TRBJ1-1; CDR3 length: 16; V gene: TRBV6-1
CDR3 protein: CASSGQLNEKLFF; J gene: TRBJ1-4; CDR3 length: 13; V gene: TRBV2
CDR3 protein: CASSYGGTSGGPQETQYF; J gene: TRBJ2-5; CDR3 length: 18; V gene: TRBV7-2
CDR3 protein: CASSQDRPGANVLTF; J gene: TRBJ2-6; CDR3 length: 15; V gene: TRBV4-1
CDR3 protein: CAWSTGTGGNQPQHF; J gene: TRBJ1-5; CDR3 length: 15; V gene: TRBV30
CDR3 protein: CASSPGTDTFGSGSPLHF; J gene: TRBJ1-6; CDR3 length: 18; V gene: TRBV3-1/TRBV3-2
CDR3 protein: CASRDNGDEQYF; J gene: TRBJ2-7; CDR3 length: 12; V gene: TRBV5-1